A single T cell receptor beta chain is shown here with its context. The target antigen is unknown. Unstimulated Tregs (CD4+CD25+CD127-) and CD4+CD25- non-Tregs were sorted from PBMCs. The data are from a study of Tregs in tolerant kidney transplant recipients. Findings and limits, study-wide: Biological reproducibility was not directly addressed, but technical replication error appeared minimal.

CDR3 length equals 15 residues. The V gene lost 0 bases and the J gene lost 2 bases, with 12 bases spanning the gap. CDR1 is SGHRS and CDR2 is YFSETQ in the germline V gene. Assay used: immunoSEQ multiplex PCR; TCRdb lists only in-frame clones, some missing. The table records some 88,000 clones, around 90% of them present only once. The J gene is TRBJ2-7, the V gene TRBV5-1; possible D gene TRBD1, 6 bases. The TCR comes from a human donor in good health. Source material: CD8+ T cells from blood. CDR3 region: CASSLAQRGTYEQYF. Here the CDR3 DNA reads TGCGCCAGCAGCTTGGCCCAAAGGGGGACCTACGAGCAGTACTTC.